This T cell receptor beta chain was sequenced for a study of long-term antiretroviral therapy in people with HIV (dated by TCRdb to 2022 to 2024). For context, the study as a whole: The earliest samples were collected approximately a decade before the 2015 WHO recommendation for immediate ART, a period when ART was typically delayed until CD4 counts fell. A retrospective serial study tested whether changes in peripheral blood TRB repertoire composition and diversity were associated with ART initiation and durable HIV suppression. A total of 150 to 200 cryopreserved PBMC samples came from approximately 30 adults with confirmed HIV infection and were collected serially over a mean of roughly six years (range 1-12). Among the 30 or so participants with HIV, more than ten were female. No cross-contamination during QIAcube processing was seen in test extractions of a monoclonal T-cell line run alongside 33 polyclonal samples.

A word on this clone: Its target antigen remains unknown. One base away there is no much larger clone; base qualities are not given.

Participants were included only if at least one PBMC sample before ART initiation and at least two post-ART samples were available. All participants with HIV were treated in the United States of America. Before DNA extraction, cryopreserved samples of about 0.9-10 million PBMC were thawed and then washed. At the time of the earliest PBMC sample for each participant with HIV, ages ranged from about 20 to 54 years. Per participant, PBMC samples came from 1-4 timepoints prior to ART initiation and 2-8 timepoints following ART initiation, for a median of 7 samples. Serial HIV viral load, CD4+ T-cell count, ART history and demographic data were obtained for every participant. Genomic DNA was extracted from unsorted PBMC with a Qiagen kit on a QIAcube, processed in batches of 12 samples. V was cut back by 8 bases and J by 4 bases, leaving a gap of 18 bases between them. Including cysteine and phenylalanine, the CDR3 has 14 amino acids. Left in the record is the CDR3 DNA by itself, 42 bases read in frame from the first base. CDR1 and CDR2 (SGHRS, YFSETQ) derive from the germline V gene.

The paper as a whole reports these results and caveats: At every time point, the repertoire was dominated by expanded TRB clones first identified before ART initiation, although this dominance fluctuated and, in many PLHIV, declined after ART. No data were available on ART adherence, viral resistance or therapy changes, limiting inferences about post-ART repertoire changes. Unsorted PBMC were profiled instead of sorted CD4+ and CD8+ T cells because pre-ART samples had limited cell numbers. HIV repertoires had narrower CDR3 length ranges than controls, and the network structure suggested an antigen-experienced repertoire that shifted only slightly toward naive after ART. Because PBMC availability was limited, only the TCR beta chain was sequenced, with no alpha chain pairing. The samples were dated from about 2003 to 2017, and the ART regimens that were used may be less effective than current ART regimens. A significant increase in TRB diversity was found to be associated with ART initiation, although TRB diversity was observed to remain significantly below that of transplant donor controls even after long-term ART.

The immunoSEQ hsTCRB v3.0 assay was used at survey level resolution for TRB variable region sequencing. A depth of about 40,000-50,000 T-cell genomes per sample was targeted for TRB sequencing. An Illumina MiSeq with a v3 150-cycle kit was used to sequence the pooled TRB libraries. As for the authors' bioinformatics: Repertoire analysis ran in R within a reproducible Nextflow workflow covering QC, data transformation and analysis. LymphoSeq2, an R package for exploring AIRR-Seq data, was used to implement custom analyses. A few samples that produced fewer than 5000 total TRB sequences were removed, so under 200 HIV repertoires were analyzed. Among the approximately 190 retained HIV repertoires, approximately 59 were collected before ART initiation and under 150 after ART initiation. Repertoires were downsampled to 5000 TRB nucleotide sequences, with summary statistics averaged over 100 downsampling iterations. TRB sequences were retained for analysis only if CDR3 regions of at least seven amino acids were present. Diversity was assessed using a clonality score derived from Shannon entropy and using the Gini coefficient. In repertoire networks, the top 5000 CDR3 amino acid sequences were linked whenever an edit distance of one separated two sequences. Antigen specificity groups and MHC restriction were predicted for TRB CDR3 amino acid sequences with GLIPH2. Known CMV, EBV, HIV or tissue antigen associations were flagged by matching CDR3 amino acid sequences against VDJdb and McPAS-TCR. Pre-ART, post-ART and control groups were compared with Wilcoxon signed-rank tests and Holm-Bonferroni correction. TCRdb limited this immuneACCESS table to in-frame rearrangements with V and J called. A share of clones is missing; checked studies link under half to unresolved V genes, and the rest is unexplained. The V and J calls and the clone size are those of that table, but D and trimming were determined from the DNA. The sample table records fewer than 30,000 clones; just under 85% of these occur just once. The ten largest account for about 5% of the sample.

Sequences were derived from unsorted PBMCs, sampled 0.7 years before starting antiretroviral therapy. This clonotype was sampled from a man younger than 45 with HIV. The V gene is TRBV5-1 and the J gene is TRBJ1-2; a weak D assignment points to TRBD1 (5 bases agree). The CDR3 is CASSTEGRLYGYTF. The nucleotides read TGCGCCAGTAGCACTGAGGGACGGCTCTATGGCTACACCTTC.